This entry concerns a single TCR beta chain. Its target antigen remains unknown. No base quality information exists; no much larger clone differs at one position. The data were taken from a study of blood T cell repertoires in COVID-19 (dated by TCRdb to about 2020). About the study as a whole: Samples covering the acute and convalescent phases of COVID-19 were provided by collaborators in the United States, Italy and Spain. The prospective study material was composed of cDNA or gDNA derived from T cells, B-cell-depleted T cells, or PBMCs. The dataset comprised deeply sampled blood TCRbeta repertoires from subjects exposed to, actively infected with, or recovered from COVID-19. The repertoires were made available in a free public database intended to serve as a resource for research on the immune response to SARS-CoV-2. Samples came from the ongoing ImmuneRACE study (first 160 participants) plus 1,254 subjects from 6 global collaborators. Nearly every sample came with metadata listing a de-identified subject ID, COVID-19 status, age in years and sex. Where available, HLA class I and class II types were taken from metadata supplied by the sample provider and were not determined by assay-based typing.

Participants in the prospective study were aged 18 to 89 years, lived in under 30 United States geographic areas, and enrolled through a virtual design. In the prospective study, cohorts were assigned on the basis of participant-reported clinical history obtained from a screening survey and a study questionnaire. For ImmuneRACE Cohort 3, a participant was defined as recovered based on two consecutive negative NP/OP PCR tests, clearance by a healthcare professional, or resolution of symptoms. In the prospective study, whole blood, serum and a nasopharyngeal or oropharyngeal swab were collected from each participant by mobile phlebotomists. Additional blood draws and questionnaires over an approximately two-month period could optionally be provided by prospective study participants. Before DNA extraction, blood samples from the prospective study were shipped at room temperature or frozen. TCRbeta CDR3 regions were amplified from genomic DNA by means of the immunoSEQ Assay, a bias-controlled multiplex PCR. Concerning the study's data processing: Nucleated cell counts per sample were estimated from amplification of reference gene primers within the assay. To quantify the absolute abundance of each unique TCRbeta CDR3 rearrangement, sequence reads were collapsed and filtered. For each sample, productive Simpson clonality was calculated as the square root of Simpson's diversity index over productive rearrangements. What TCRdb holds here is the immuneACCESS table cut down to in-frame rearrangements. Part of the clones is not present; checked against another copy, under half of the missing clones reflect an unresolved V gene, and the others are unexplained. Clonal size and the V and J genes are those of that table, whereas D and trimming came from the DNA. Present in this sample are 250,000 to 300,000 clones, around nine tenths of which were seen just once. Of the sample, about 1.7% falls within the top ten clones.

Between the V and J ends, shortened by 3 bases and 0 bases respectively, the junction contains 9 bases. CDR3 length: 14 amino acids, cysteine to phenylalanine. Of the read, only the CDR3 DNA is kept; its 42 bases are in frame from base 1. CDR1 and CDR2 were assigned from the germline V gene as SGHRS and YFSETQ. Broad study findings and their caveats: The quantity of clinical and demographic metadata differed by source and by participant and was supplied without curation.

This sequence uses TRBV5-1 and TRBJ1-1, and perhaps TRBD1 as D gene, on 5 matching bases. This TCR was recovered from a woman aged 40 to 50 who had recovered from COVID-19. Sequencing was carried out using PBMCs or T cells enriched from blood (not recorded which). In nucleotides, the sequence is TGCGCCAGCAGCTCTCAGGACATGAACACTGAAGCTTTCTTT. It encodes CASSSQDMNTEAFF.